This TCR beta chain was profiled in a study of regulatory T cells in long-lasting Graves disease. Across the whole study: Persistent Graves' disease meant over 5 years of antithyroid drugs with positive TSH receptor antibodies. Study findings and constraints: Favored usage of TRBV28, TRBJ1-2 and TRBJ2-5 was recorded in persistent disease.

Concerning this clonotype itself: What it binds is not known.

For TCR beta, libraries came from iRepertoire HTBI primers and Arm-PCR of CDR3 regions. As handled by the study authors: Across the samples, identification revealed 55 to 80 TRBV and more than twelve TRBJ segments. TCRdb analysed the multiplex PCR reads with MiXCR anew, one entry per CDR3 protein. Here the V and J calls rest on TCRdb's processing, not on the authors' analysis. Seen here are roughly 430,000 distinct CDR3 sequences, 21% observed once, and the top ten hold 13% to 15%. The time point here: persistent/refractory GD, antithyroid drugs over 5 years with positive TRAb. RNA isolated from PBMCs was used to make the TCR library. Germline assignment: CDR1 SGDLS and CDR2 YYNGEE. The CDR3 has 16 amino acids. The V end lost 4 bases, the J end lost 2 bases, and 15 bases lay between the germline ends.

Material: peripheral blood mononuclear cells (PBMCs), obtained when the disease was refractory, from a patient treated with antithyroid drugs. The chain is built from TRBV9 and TRBJ2-2; TRBD2 is a possible D gene (5 bases). This receptor was identified in a female donor with Graves disease. This CDR3 is CASSRQSGSNTGELFF. CDR3 bases: TGTGCCAGCAGCCGTCAGAGCGGAAGCAACACCGGGGAGCTGTTTTTT.